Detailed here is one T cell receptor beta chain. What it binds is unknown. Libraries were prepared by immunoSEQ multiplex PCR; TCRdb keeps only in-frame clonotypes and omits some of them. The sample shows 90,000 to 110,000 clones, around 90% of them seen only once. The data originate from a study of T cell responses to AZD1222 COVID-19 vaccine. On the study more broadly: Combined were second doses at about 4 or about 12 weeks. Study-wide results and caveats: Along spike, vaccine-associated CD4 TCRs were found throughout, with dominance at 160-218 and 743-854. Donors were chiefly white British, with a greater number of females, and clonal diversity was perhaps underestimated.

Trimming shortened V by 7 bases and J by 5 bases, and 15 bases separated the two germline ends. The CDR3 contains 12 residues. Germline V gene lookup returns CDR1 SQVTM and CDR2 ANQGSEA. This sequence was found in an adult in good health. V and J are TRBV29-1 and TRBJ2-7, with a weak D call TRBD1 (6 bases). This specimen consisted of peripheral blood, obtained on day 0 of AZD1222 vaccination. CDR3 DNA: TGCAGCGCCCACAAGGGGGAAAACGAGCAGTACTTC. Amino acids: CSAHKGENEQYF.